These T cell receptor beta chains were read from a single sample in a study of blood T cell repertoires in COVID-19. Sequencing was performed with immunoSEQ multiplex PCR; in TCRdb, only in-frame clones are kept and a portion is missing. This table holds about 490,000 clones, approximately 85% found once. Material: peripheral blood. These receptors originate from a human donor in a cohort sampled during active COVID-19. The CDR3 runs from the conserved cysteine through the conserved F or W. Fields, in order: D gene, V gene, clone size, J gene, CDR3 DNA, CDR3 protein. The D gene is left open where the match is weak. Clone size is shown for a subset of rows, as once, few, many or a class of expanded clone.

TRBD2	TRBV30	NA	TRBJ2-1	TGTGCCTGGAGTGTACCGGCGGGAGGGACCTACAATGAGCAGTTCTTC	CAWSVPAGGTYNEQFF
TRBD1	TRBV19	few	TRBJ2-1	TGTGCCAGTAATCGGGACAGGAGTAATGAGCAGTTCTTC	CASNRDRSNEQFF
TRBD1	TRBV3-1/TRBV3-2	NA	TRBJ1-5	TGTGCCAGCAGCCAAACAGGGGGCGTCCAGCCCCAGCATTTT	CASSQTGGVQPQHF
NA	TRBV18	NA	TRBJ2-1	TGTGCCAGCTCACCACAAAGGAGTCAGAATGAGCAGTTCTTC	CASSPQRSQNEQFF
TRBD1	TRBV5-3	NA	TRBJ2-1	TGTGCCAGAAGCTTATGGACAGGCTACAATGAGCAGTTCTTC	CARSLWTGYNEQFF
NA	TRBV20-1	NA	TRBJ2-7	TGCAGTGCTAGTGGGTCGGGAAACGAGCAGTACTTC	CSASGSGNEQYF
TRBD2	TRBV6-5	NA	TRBJ2-7	TGTGCCAGCAGTTCCTCTAGCGGGGGGGTTTACGAGCAGTACTTC	CASSSSSGGVYEQYF
NA	TRBV7-9	NA	TRBJ1-2	TGTGCCAGCAGCTCGACGTCCTGGGAGTCTAACTATGGCTACACCTTC	CASSSTSWESNYGYTF
TRBD1	TRBV5-1	NA	TRBJ1-4	TGCGCCAGCAGCTTGGCAACAGGGGGCGTTGAAAAACTGTTTTTT	CASSLATGGVEKLFF
TRBD1	TRBV9	NA	TRBJ1-1	TGTGCCAGCAGCGTAGTGGGGGATCCGGGACAGAAAGCTTTCTTT	CASSVVGDPGQKAFF
NA	TRBV4-1	NA	TRBJ2-1	TGCGCCAGCAGCCAAGGAGGTAGCGCGACCTTCTACAATGAGCAGTTCTTC	CASSQGGSATFYNEQFF
TRBD2	TRBV14	once	TRBJ2-5	TGTGCCAGCAGCGTAAGCGGGGGGCGCGCGGAGACCCAGTACTTC	CASSVSGGRAETQYF
NA	TRBV7-8	NA	TRBJ1-2	TGTGCCAGCAGCTTACGGAGGGCCCTATATGGCTACACCTTC	CASSLRRALYGYTF
TRBD2	TRBV29-1	NA	TRBJ2-3	TGCAGCGCACCCTTAGCGGGAGATACAGATACGCAGTATTTT	CSAPLAGDTDTQYF
TRBD2	TRBV3-1/TRBV3-2	NA	TRBJ2-2	TGTGCCAGCAGCCAAAGGACTAGCAGGAACACCGGGGAGCTGTTTTTT	CASSQRTSRNTGELFF
TRBD2	TRBV4-2	NA	TRBJ2-4	TGTGCCAGCAGCCTTGAGGGGGGGACTAGCGGGGTAGCCAAAAACATTCAGTACTTC	CASSLEGGTSGVAKNIQYF
NA	TRBV4-1	NA	TRBJ1-2	TGCGCCAGCAGCCTAGTCATTCCGAGTGGCTACACCTTC	CASSLVIPSGYTF
TRBD1	TRBV7-9	NA	TRBJ1-4	TGTGCCAGCACCCCCGGAGACAGGGTCAATGAAAAACTGTTTTTT	CASTPGDRVNEKLFF
NA	TRBV19	NA	TRBJ2-7	TGTGCCAGTAGCTATTTTACGGACAGTTACGAGCAGTACTTC	CASSYFTDSYEQYF
TRBD2	TRBV4-1	NA	TRBJ2-3	TGCGCCAGCAGCCAAGTGGGGACTAGCGGATCTAGCACAGATACGCAGTATTTT	CASSQVGTSGSSTDTQYF
NA	TRBV6-1	NA	TRBJ1-1	TGTGCCAGCAGTGAACCTCCAGGATTACTCACTGAAGCTTTCTTT	CASSEPPGLLTEAFF
TRBD1	TRBV5-4	many	TRBJ2-7	TGTGCCAGCAGCTACGACAGGGGGCAATCCTACGAGCAGTACTTC	CASSYDRGQSYEQYF
TRBD1	TRBV18	NA	TRBJ1-4	TGTGCCAGCTCACACGGACAGGGGGCCGGTTACGAAAAACTGTTTTTT	CASSHGQGAGYEKLFF
TRBD1	TRBV5-1	NA	TRBJ1-3	TGCGCCAGCAGCTTGGATCGACAGGGGGACGGAAACACCATATATTTT	CASSLDRQGDGNTIYF
NA	TRBV5-1	once	TRBJ2-7	TGCGCCAGCAGCTTGGATCCTGACTTAGTGCAGTACTTC	CASSLDPDLVQYF
TRBD2	TRBV28	NA	TRBJ2-7	TGTGCCAGCAGTTACACTCGGGGGGTGAGGGAGCAGTACTTC	CASSYTRGVREQYF
TRBD2	TRBV2	NA	TRBJ2-7	TGTGCCAGCAGTAAGCGGGACTGGACCTACGAGCAGTACTTC	CASSKRDWTYEQYF
NA	TRBV11-2	NA	TRBJ2-7	TGTGCCAGCAGCTTAGCCCCAACAGGGACCGGCTACGAGCAGTACTTC	CASSLAPTGTGYEQYF
NA	TRBV9	NA	TRBJ1-2	TGTGCCAGCAGCGCCGGGGAGGGCTATGGCTACACCTTC	CASSAGEGYGYTF
TRBD2	TRBV30	NA	TRBJ2-1	TGTGCCTGGAGTCTTGGCGGGAGGACTGAGCAGTTCTTC	CAWSLGGRTEQFF
NA	TRBV9	NA	TRBJ2-5	TGTGCCAGCAGCGAAGAGGATGCACATGGGACCCAGTACTTC	CASSEEDAHGTQYF
TRBD1	TRBV25-1	NA	TRBJ2-6	TGTGCCAGCAGTGACCAAAACAAGGGACAGAACAACGTCCTGACTTTC	CASSDQNKGQNNVLTF
TRBD1	TRBV27	NA	TRBJ2-1	TGTGCCAGCACCCCGCATGGGACAGGGGGCTACAATGAGCAGTTCTTC	CASTPHGTGGYNEQFF
NA	TRBV6-5	few	TRBJ1-5	TGTGCCAGCAGCCCCGACAGGAAGCGGCCCCAGCATTTT	CASSPDRKRPQHF
NA	TRBV4-2	once	TRBJ1-5	TGTGCCAGCAGCCTAACGGCGTTCAGGGGTGGGGGCAATCAGCCCCAGCATTTT	CASSLTAFRGGGNQPQHF
NA	TRBV29-1	NA	TRBJ2-6	TGCAGCGTTGCCTCCTCTGGGGCCAACGTCCTGACTTTC	CSVASSGANVLTF
NA	TRBV28	NA	TRBJ2-5	TGTGCCAGCAGTTTATCTCGGGAGACCCAGTACTTC	CASSLSRETQYF
NA	TRBV7-2	NA	TRBJ1-2	TGTGCCACCAATTCGGGGTATGGCTACACCTTC	CATNSGYGYTF
TRBD1	TRBV10-3	NA	TRBJ2-5	TGTGCCATCAGAGGGACAGACCAAGAGACCCAGTACTTC	CAIRGTDQETQYF
TRBD2	TRBV6-5	NA	TRBJ2-1	TGTGCCAGCAGAACGGGACTAGCGGCTTACAATGAGCAGTTCTTC	CASRTGLAAYNEQFF